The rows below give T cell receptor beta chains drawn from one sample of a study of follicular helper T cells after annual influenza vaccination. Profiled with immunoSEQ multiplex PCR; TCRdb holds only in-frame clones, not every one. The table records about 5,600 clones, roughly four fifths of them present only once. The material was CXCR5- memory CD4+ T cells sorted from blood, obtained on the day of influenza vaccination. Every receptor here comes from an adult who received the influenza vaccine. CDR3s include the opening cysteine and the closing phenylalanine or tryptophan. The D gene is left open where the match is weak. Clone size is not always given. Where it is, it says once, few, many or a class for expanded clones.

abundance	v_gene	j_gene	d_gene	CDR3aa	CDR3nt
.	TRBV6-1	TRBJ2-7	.	CASSWNNEQYF	TGTGCCAGCAGTTGGAACAACGAGCAGTACTTC
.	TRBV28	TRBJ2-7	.	CASSLGAGNAYEQYF	TGTGCCAGCAGTTTGGGGGCAGGGAACGCCTACGAGCAGTACTTC
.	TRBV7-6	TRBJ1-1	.	CASSLEMNTEAFF	TGTGCCAGCAGCTTGGAGATGAACACTGAAGCTTTCTTT
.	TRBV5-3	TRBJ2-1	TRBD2	CARSSRLAGGLQFF	TGTGCCAGAAGCTCCCGACTAGCGGGAGGGCTGCAGTTCTTC
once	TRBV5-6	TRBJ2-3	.	CASSFRAPSTDTQYF	TGTGCCAGCAGCTTCAGGGCTCCCAGCACAGATACGCAGTATTTT
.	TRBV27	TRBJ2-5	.	CASTDFTRGKKETQYF	TGTGCCAGCACCGATTTTACGAGAGGGAAAAAAGAGACCCAGTACTTC
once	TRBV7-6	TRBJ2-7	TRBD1	CASSLGQGPSYEQYF	TGTGCCAGCAGCTTGGGACAGGGACCTTCCTACGAGCAGTACTTC
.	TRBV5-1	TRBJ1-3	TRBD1	CASSLSGGSGNTIYF	TGCGCCAGCAGCTTGTCAGGGGGCTCTGGAAACACCATATATTTT
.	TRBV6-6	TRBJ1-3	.	CASRPGSGNTIYF	TGTGCCAGCAGGCCAGGCTCTGGAAACACCATATATTTT
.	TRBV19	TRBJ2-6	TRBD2	CASSVSPGGPSPGANVLTF	TGTGCCAGTAGTGTAAGCCCGGGAGGGCCATCACCTGGGGCCAACGTCCTGACTTTC
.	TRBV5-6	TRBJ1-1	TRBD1	CASSLAGGQGMTEAFF	TGTGCCAGCAGCTTGGCCGGGGGACAGGGAATGACTGAAGCTTTCTTT
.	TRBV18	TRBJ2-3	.	CASSPNGAPDTQYF	TGTGCCAGCTCACCAAACGGTGCACCGGATACGCAGTATTTT
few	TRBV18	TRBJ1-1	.	CASQTLLNTEAFF	TGTGCCAGCCAGACACTCCTGAACACTGAAGCTTTCTTT
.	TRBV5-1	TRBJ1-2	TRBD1	CASSLRGQGASLRANYGYTF	TGCGCCAGCAGCTTGAGGGGACAGGGGGCTTCTTTACGAGCTAACTATGGCTACACCTTC
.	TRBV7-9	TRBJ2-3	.	CASSLPTDTQYF	TGTGCCAGCAGCTTACCGACAGATACGCAGTATTTT
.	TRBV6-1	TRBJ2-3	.	CASSEVGTDTQYF	TGTGCCAGCAGTGAAGTCGGGACAGATACGCAGTATTTT
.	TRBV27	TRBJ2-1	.	CASRNYDNEQFF	TGTGCCTCCCGGAACTACGACAATGAGCAGTTCTTC
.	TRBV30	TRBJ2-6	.	CAWSSGANVLTF	TGTGCCTGGAGTTCTGGGGCCAACGTCCTGACTTTC
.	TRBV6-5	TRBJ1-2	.	CASKFGTMGDYGYTF	TGTGCCAGCAAATTTGGGACCATGGGAGACTATGGCTACACCTTC
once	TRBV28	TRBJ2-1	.	CATSQVIYSYNEQFF	TGTGCCACCAGCCAGGTGATCTACTCCTACAATGAGCAGTTCTTC
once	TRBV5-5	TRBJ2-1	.	CASSLDGSSYNEQFF	TGTGCCAGCAGCTTGGACGGAAGCTCCTACAATGAGCAGTTCTTC
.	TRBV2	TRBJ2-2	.	CASSELDLNTGELFF	TGTGCCAGCAGTGAATTGGATCTCAACACCGGGGAGCTGTTTTTT
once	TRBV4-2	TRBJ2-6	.	CASSQDEVSSGANVLTF	TGTGCCAGCAGCCAAGATGAGGTTTCCTCTGGGGCCAACGTCCTGACTTTC
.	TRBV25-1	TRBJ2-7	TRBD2	CASSDAGGPYEQYF	TGTGCCAGCAGTGATGCGGGAGGGCCCTACGAGCAGTACTTC
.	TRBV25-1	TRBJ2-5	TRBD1	CASSDDRGPQETQYF	TGTGCCAGCAGTGACGACAGGGGACCACAAGAGACCCAGTACTTC
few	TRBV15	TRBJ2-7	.	CATSKGGHYEQYF	TGTGCCACCAGCAAGGGGGGGCACTACGAGCAGTACTTC
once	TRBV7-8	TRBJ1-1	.	CASSRGHGTEAFF	TGTGCCAGCAGTAGGGGTCACGGCACTGAAGCTTTCTTT
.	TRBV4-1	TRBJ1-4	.	CASSQVWPAVNEKLFF	TGCGCCAGCAGCCAAGTGTGGCCGGCAGTTAATGAAAAACTGTTTTTT
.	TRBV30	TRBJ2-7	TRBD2	CAWSPGGPRYEQYF	TGTGCCTGGAGTCCGGGAGGGCCTAGGTACGAGCAGTACTTC
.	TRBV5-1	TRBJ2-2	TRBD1	CASSQRQGTIGELFF	TGCGCCAGCAGCCAACGACAGGGTACGATCGGGGAGCTGTTTTTT
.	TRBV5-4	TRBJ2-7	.	CASSLAGMSGREQYF	TGTGCCAGCAGCTTGGCCGGGATGTCGGGGCGAGAGCAGTACTTC
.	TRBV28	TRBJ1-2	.	CASSSSGTSNYGYTF	TGTGCCAGCAGTTCTTCCGGGACATCTAACTATGGCTACACCTTC
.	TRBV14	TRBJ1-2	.	CASSPVRARNGYTF	TGTGCCAGCAGCCCCGTGAGGGCGCGGAATGGCTACACCTTC
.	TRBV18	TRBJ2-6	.	CASSPLGNVLTF	TGTGCCAGCTCACCCTTAGGCAACGTCCTGACTTTC
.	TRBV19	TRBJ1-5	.	CASSIDGGYSQHF	TGTGCCAGTAGTATAGATGGAGGTTACTCCCAGCATTTT
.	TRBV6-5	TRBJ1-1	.	CATARVERTEAFF	TGTGCCACCGCAAGGGTCGAGAGAACTGAAGCTTTCTTT
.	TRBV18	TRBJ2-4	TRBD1	CASSPGTGENIQYF	TGTGCCAGCTCACCCGGGACAGGTGAAAACATTCAGTACTTC
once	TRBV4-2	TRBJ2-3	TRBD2	CASSTSSSGGGTDTQYF	TGTGCCAGCAGCACTTCTTCTAGCGGTGGTGGTACAGATACGCAGTATTTT